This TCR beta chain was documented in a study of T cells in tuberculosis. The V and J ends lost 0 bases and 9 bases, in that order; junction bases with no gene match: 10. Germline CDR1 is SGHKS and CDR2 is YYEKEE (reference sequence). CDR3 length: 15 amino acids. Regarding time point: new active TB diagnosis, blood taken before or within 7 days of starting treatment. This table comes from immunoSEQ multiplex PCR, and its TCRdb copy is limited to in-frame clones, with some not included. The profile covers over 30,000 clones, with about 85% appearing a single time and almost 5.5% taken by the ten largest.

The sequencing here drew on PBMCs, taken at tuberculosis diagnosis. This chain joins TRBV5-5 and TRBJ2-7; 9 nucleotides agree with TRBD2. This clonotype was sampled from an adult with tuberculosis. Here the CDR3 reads CASSLVSGGRVGQYF. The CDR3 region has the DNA TGTGCCAGCAGCTTGGTTAGCGGGGGAAGAGTGGGGCAGTACTTC.